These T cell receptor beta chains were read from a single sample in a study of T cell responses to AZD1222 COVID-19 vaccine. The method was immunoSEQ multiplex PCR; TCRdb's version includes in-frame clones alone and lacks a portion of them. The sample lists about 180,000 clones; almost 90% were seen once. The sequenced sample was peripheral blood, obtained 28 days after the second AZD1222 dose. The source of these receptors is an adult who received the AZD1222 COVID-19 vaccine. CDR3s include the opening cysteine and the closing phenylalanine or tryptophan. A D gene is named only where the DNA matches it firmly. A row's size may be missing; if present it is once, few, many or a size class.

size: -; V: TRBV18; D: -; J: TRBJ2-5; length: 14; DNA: TGTGCCAGCTCAGTAACTACCGTAGAAGAGACCCAGTACTTC; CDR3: CASSVTTVEETQYF
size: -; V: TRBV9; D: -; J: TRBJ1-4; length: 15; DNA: TGTGCCAGCAGCCTGGGAGGGGGTTCTGGTGAAAAACTGTTTTTT; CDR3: CASSLGGGSGEKLFF
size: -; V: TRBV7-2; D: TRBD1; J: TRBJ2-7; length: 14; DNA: TGTGCCAGCAGCTTTGACAGGGGCGCCTACGAGCAGTACTTC; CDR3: CASSFDRGAYEQYF
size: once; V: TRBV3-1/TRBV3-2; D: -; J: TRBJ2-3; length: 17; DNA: TGTGCCAGCAGCCAAGACTTCCGGGGTCCTAGCACAGATACGCAGTATTTT; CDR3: CASSQDFRGPSTDTQYF
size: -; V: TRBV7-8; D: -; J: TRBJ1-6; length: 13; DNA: TGTGCCAGCGGACTGACAGGAAATTCACCCCTCCACTTT; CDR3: CASGLTGNSPLHF
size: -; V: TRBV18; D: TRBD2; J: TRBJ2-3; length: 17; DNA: TGTGCCAGCTCACCACCGGAAGCGGGGGCCAATACAGATACGCAGTATTTT; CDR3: CASSPPEAGANTDTQYF
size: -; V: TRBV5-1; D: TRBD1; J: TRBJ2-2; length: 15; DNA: TGCGCCAGCAGCCTGGGACAGGGGGCAATCGGGGAGCTGTTTTTT; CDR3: CASSLGQGAIGELFF
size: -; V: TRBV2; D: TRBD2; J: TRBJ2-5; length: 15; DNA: TGTGCCAGCGGGAGGCAGCGGGGGGGCCGGGAGACCCAGTACTTC; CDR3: CASGRQRGGRETQYF
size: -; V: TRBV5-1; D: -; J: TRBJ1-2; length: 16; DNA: TGCGCCAGCAGCTTAGTTCGAGACGAACGGGGCTATGGCTACACCTTC; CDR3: CASSLVRDERGYGYTF
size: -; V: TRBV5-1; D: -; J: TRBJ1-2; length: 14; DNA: TGCGCCAGCAGCTTGGCAGGGGAAGAGGATGGCTACACCTTC; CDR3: CASSLAGEEDGYTF
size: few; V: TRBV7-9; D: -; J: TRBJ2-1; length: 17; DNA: TGTGCCTTAGAGGGGGGCACATCAGAGCGGTCCTACAATGAGCAGTTCTTC; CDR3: CALEGGTSERSYNEQFF
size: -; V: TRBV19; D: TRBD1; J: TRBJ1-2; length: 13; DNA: TGTGCCAGTAGTCGGGACAGGGACTATGGCTACACCTTC; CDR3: CASSRDRDYGYTF
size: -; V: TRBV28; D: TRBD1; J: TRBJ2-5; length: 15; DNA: TGTGCCAGCAGTGCTCCGGGGACAGGGTTAGAGACCCAGTACTTC; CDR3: CASSAPGTGLETQYF
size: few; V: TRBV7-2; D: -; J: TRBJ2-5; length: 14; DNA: TGTGCCAGCAGCTACTCTGGTCGGCCCGAGACCCAGTACTTC; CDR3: CASSYSGRPETQYF
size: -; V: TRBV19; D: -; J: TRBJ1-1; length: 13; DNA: TGTGCCAGTAGGGTGGCAGTGAACACTGAAGCTTTCTTT; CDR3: CASRVAVNTEAFF
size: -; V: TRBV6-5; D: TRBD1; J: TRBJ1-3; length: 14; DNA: TGTGCCAGCGGGCAGGGGGGACGAGGAAACACCATATATTTT; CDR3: CASGQGGRGNTIYF
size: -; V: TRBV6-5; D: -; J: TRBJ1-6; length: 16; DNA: TGTGCCAGCAGTTACTCCCTCCAGGGTGATAATTCACCCCTCCACTTT; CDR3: CASSYSLQGDNSPLHF
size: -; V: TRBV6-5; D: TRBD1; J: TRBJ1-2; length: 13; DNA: TGTGCCAGCAGTCTGGACAGGAACTATGGCTACACCTTC; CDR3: CASSLDRNYGYTF
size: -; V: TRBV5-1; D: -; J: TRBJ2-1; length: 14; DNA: TGCGCCAGCAGCTTGGCCCGCAGTAACAATGAGCAGTTCTTC; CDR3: CASSLARSNNEQFF
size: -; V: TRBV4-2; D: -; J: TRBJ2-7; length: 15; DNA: TGTGCCAGCAGCCAAGGTGTGGGGTCGGGCTACGAGCAGTACTTC; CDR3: CASSQGVGSGYEQYF
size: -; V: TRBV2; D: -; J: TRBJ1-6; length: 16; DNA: TGTGCCAGCAGTGTGGAAGGGAGCTCCTATAATTCACCCCTCCACTTT; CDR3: CASSVEGSSYNSPLHF
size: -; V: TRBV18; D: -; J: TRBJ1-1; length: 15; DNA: TGTGCCAGCTCACCCACCGAGGGGATGAACACTGAAGCTTTCTTT; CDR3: CASSPTEGMNTEAFF
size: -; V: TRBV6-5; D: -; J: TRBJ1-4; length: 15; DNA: TGTGCCAGCAGTGACTCAGGGAGGACTAATGAAAAACTGTTTTTT; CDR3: CASSDSGRTNEKLFF
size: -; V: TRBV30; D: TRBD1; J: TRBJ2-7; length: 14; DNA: TGTGCCTGGAGTGTCGGGACAGGGTTTAGCGAGCAGTACTTC; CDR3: CAWSVGTGFSEQYF
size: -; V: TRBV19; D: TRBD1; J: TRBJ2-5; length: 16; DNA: TGTGCCAGTAGCCCCATCGGGCAGGGGGCAGGAGAGACCCAGTACTTC; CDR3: CASSPIGQGAGETQYF
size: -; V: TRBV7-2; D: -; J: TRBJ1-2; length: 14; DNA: TGTGCCAGCAGCTTGGCGGGCGCAGACTATGGCTACACCTTC; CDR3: CASSLAGADYGYTF
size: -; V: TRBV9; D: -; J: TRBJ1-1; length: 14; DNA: TGTGCCAGCAGCGTATTCGGCCACAACACTGAAGCTTTCTTT; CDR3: CASSVFGHNTEAFF
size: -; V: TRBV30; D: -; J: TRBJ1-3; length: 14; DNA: TGTGCCTGGAGTCAAACAGGGACCGGAAACACCATATATTTT; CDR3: CAWSQTGTGNTIYF
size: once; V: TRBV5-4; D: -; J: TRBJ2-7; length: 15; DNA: TGTGCCAGCAGCGGTTTCGGGGTTAGCTCCTACGAGCAGTACTTC; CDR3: CASSGFGVSSYEQYF
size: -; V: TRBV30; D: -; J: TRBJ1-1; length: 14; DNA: TGTGCCTGGACTCCCGGGGGGCCGAACACTGAAGCTTTCTTT; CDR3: CAWTPGGPNTEAFF
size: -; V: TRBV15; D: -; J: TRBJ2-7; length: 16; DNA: TGTGCCACCAGCAGAGATATCAACTCCGGGGATTTTGAGCAGTACTTC; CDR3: CATSRDINSGDFEQYF
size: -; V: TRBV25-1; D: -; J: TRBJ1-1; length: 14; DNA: TGTGCCAGCAGTGAATTTGGGGGGTTCACTGAAGCTTTCTTT; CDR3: CASSEFGGFTEAFF
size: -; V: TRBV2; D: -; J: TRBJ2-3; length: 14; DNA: TGTGCCAGCAGTGCTGGGACCCGGGGAGATACGCAGTATTTT; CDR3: CASSAGTRGDTQYF
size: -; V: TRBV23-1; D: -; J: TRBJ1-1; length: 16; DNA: TGCGCCAGCAGTCGCCCTCAGAGGAAAAAGAACACTGAAGCTTTCTTT; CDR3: CASSRPQRKKNTEAFF
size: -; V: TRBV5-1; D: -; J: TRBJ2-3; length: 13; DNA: TGCGCCAGCAGCACGGACAGCACAGATACGCAGTATTTT; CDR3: CASSTDSTDTQYF
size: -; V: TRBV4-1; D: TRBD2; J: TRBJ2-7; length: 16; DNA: TGCGCCAGCAGCCACCCAGCGGGGGGCGGGGACTACGAGCAGTACTTC; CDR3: CASSHPAGGGDYEQYF
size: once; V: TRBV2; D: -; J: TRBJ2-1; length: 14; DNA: TGTGCCAGCGGGGAGGGGGACCAATTCCATGAGCAGTTCTTC; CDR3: CASGEGDQFHEQFF
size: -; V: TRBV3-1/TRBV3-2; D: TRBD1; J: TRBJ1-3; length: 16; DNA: TGTGCCAGCAGCCAACTGAGTACAGGGGCTGGAAACACCATATATTTT; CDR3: CASSQLSTGAGNTIYF
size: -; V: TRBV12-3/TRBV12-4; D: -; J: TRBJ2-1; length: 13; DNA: TGTGCCAGCGGGCAGGTCCCCTACAATGAGCAGTTCTTC; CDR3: CASGQVPYNEQFF
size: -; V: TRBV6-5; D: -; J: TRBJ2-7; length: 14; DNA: TGTGCCAGCAGTCACCGGGACGGGTCCTACGAGCAGTACTTC; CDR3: CASSHRDGSYEQYF
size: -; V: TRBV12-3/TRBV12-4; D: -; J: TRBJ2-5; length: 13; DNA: TGTGCCAGCAGTTTGAGGAGGGGGGAGACCCAGTACTTC; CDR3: CASSLRRGETQYF